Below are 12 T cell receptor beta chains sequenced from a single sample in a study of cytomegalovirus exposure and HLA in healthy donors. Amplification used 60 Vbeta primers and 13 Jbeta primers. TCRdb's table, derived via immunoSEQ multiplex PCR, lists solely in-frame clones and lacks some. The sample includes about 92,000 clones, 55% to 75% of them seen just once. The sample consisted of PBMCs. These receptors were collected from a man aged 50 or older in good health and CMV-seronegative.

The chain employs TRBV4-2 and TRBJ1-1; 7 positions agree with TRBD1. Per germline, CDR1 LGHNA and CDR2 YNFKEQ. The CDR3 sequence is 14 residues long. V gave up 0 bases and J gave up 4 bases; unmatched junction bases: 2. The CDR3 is CASSQDSGGTEAFF. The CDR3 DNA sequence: TGTGCCAGCAGCCAAGATTCAGGGGGCACTGAAGCTTTCTTT.

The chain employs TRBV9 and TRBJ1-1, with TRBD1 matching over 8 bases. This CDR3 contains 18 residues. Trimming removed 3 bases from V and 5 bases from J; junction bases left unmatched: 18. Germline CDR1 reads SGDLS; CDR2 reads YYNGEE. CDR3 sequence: CASSGEVGRGPGRTEAFF. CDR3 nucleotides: TGTGCCAGCAGCGGAGAGGTGGGCAGGGGGCCGGGTAGGACTGAAGCTTTCTTT.

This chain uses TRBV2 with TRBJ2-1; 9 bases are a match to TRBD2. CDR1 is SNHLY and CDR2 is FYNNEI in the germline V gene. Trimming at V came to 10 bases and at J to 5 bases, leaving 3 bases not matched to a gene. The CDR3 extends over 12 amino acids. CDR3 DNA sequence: TGTGCCACACGACTAGCGGACAATGAGCAGTTCTTC. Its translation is CATRLADNEQFF.

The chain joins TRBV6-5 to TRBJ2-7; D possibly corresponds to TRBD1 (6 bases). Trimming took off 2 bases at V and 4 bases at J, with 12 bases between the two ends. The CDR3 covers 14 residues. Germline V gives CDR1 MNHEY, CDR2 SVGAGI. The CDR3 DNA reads TGTGCCAGCAGTTACAGTGACAGGCTTTACGAGCAGTACTTC. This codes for CASSYSDRLYEQYF.

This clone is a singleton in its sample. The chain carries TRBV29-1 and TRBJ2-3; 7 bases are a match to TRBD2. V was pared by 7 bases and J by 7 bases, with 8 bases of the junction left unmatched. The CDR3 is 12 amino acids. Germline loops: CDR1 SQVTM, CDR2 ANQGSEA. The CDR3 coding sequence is TGCAGCGCCCAGCGGGGTGCCAATACGCAGTATTTT. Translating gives CSAQRGANTQYF.

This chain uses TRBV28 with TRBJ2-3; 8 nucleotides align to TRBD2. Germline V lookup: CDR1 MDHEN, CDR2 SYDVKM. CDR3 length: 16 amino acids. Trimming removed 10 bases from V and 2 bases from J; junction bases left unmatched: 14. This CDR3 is CATTRLARGPTDTQYF. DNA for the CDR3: TGTGCCACCACCCGACTAGCGAGAGGTCCCACAGATACGCAGTATTTT.

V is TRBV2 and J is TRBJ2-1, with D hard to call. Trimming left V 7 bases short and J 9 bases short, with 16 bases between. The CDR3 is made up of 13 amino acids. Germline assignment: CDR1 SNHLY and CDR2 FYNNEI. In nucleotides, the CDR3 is TGTGCCAGCAATTACAGAGCAGGTACTGAGCAGTTCTTC. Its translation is CASNYRAGTEQFF.

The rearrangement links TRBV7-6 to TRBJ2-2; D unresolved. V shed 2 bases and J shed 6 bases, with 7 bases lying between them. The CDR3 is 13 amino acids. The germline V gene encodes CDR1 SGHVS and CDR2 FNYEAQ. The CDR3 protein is CASSLSVAGELFF. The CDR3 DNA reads TGTGCCAGCAGCTTAAGCGTCGCCGGGGAGCTGTTTTTT. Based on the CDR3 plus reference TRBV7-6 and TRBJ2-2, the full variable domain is GAGVSQSPRYKVTKRGQDVALRCDPISGHVSLYWYRQALGQGPEFLTYFNYEAQQDKSGLPNDRFSAERPEGSISTLTIQRTEQRDSAMYRCASSLSVAGELFFGEGSRLTVL.

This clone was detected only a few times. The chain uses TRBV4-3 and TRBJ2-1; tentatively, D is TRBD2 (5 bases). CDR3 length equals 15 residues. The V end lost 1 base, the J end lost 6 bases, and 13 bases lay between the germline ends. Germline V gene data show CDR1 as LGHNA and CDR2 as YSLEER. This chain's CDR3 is CASSQVIRDVNEQFF. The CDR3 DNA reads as TGCGCCAGCAGCCAAGTTATACGGGATGTCAATGAGCAGTTCTTC.

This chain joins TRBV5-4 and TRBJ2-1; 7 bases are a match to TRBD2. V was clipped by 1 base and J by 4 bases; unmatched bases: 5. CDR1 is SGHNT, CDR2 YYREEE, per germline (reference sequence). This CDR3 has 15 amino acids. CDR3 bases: TGTGCCAGCAGCTTGTCGAGCGGGACGTACAATGAGCAGTTCTTC. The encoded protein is CASSLSSGTYNEQFF.

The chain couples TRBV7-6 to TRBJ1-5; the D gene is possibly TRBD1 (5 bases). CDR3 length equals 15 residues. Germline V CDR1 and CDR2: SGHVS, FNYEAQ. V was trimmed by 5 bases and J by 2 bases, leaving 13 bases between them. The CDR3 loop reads CASSPIIGGNQPQHF. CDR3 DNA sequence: TGTGCCAGCAGCCCTATCATAGGGGGCAATCAGCCCCAGCATTTT.

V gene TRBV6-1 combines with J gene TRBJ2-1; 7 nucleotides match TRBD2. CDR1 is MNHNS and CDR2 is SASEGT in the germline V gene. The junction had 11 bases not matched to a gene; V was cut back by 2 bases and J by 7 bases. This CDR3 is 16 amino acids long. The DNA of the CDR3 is TGTGCCAGCAGTGAACACGCGGGGGAGGGGTTTAATGAGCAGTTCTTC. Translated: CASSEHAGEGFNEQFF.